This T cell receptor (beta chain) originates from a study of identical twins. Study findings and constraints: Shared out-of-frame alpha sequences (those common to twins) showed excess low generation probability. Model-predicted out-of-frame TCR alpha sharing fell below observed values in monozygotic twins.

At least ten counts were recorded for this clonotype. Its specificity is unknown. This CDR3 contains 16 residues. The V end was cut by 1 base, the J end by 1 base, with 14 bases between. CDR1 is SGHRS and CDR2 is YFSETQ in the germline V gene. Carrying unique molecular identifiers, the cDNA also gained a universal primer site through template switching. TCRdb re-called the 5' RACE reads through MiXCR, storing one row per CDR3 protein. The repertoire includes hundreds of thousands of distinct CDR3 sequences, roughly 7% of them detected once, and around 3.4% sits in the top ten. These data are also associated with another study on yellow fever vaccine responses in identical twins. That paper states: Twins' T cell vaccine responses reportedly looked partly convergent, partly personalized.

The source is a young woman in good health. This sequence joins TRBV5-1 and TRBJ1-1; TRBD1 is a possible D gene (6 bases). Sample: memory (CD45RO+) T cells sorted from blood. The CDR3 DNA follows: TGCGCCAGCAGCTTGAGTCCTAGGGGGGGGAACACTGAAGCTTTCTTT. This translates into CASSLSPRGGNTEAFF.